Following are 20 T cell receptor beta chains from one sample sequenced in a study of cytomegalovirus exposure and HLA in healthy donors. Data came from immunoSEQ multiplex PCR; TCRdb stores just in-frame clones and leaves some out. Among some 110,000 clones listed, around nine tenths were seen once. Sequencing used PBMCs. The receptor set was obtained from a man between 18 and 35 years old in good health and CMV-seropositive.

This clone is medium-sized (0.01 to 0.1%) within its sample. The V gene is TRBV4-2, the J gene TRBJ2-1; 13 nucleotides match TRBD2. The CDR3 totals 16 residues. The V gene end was trimmed by 0 bases and the J gene end by 8 bases; junction bases not matched to a gene: 4. Germline CDR1 is LGHNA and CDR2 is YNFKEQ. DNA for the CDR3: TGTGCCAGCAGCCAAGATACTAGCGGGGGGGCGGATGAGCAGTTCTTC. Translated, it gives CASSQDTSGGADEQFF.

The chain uses TRBV5-8 and TRBJ2-3; 7 bases map to TRBD2. Trimming cost V 2 bases and J 1 base; bases outside gene matches: 7. Germline V gene sequence: CDR1 SGHTS, CDR2 YDEGEE. This CDR3 region has 16 residues. The CDR3 DNA reads as TGTGCCAGCAGCTTCCCCCTAGCGGACCGCACAGATACGCAGTATTTT. Translation gives CASSFPLADRTDTQYF. Complete variable domain (other parts from reference TRBV5-8 and TRBJ2-3): EAGVTQSPTHLIKTRGQQATLRCSPISGHTSVYWYQQALGLGLQFLLWYDEGEERNRGNFPPRFSGRQFPNYSSELNVNALELEDSALYLCASSFPLADRTDTQYFGPGTRLTVL.

The J gene is TRBJ1-5, the V gene TRBV19; weak D call: TRBD1 (5 bases). The ends were cut back, 7 bases at V and 7 bases at J, with 14 bases in the middle. The length of the CDR3 is 13 residues. Looked up from germline, CDR1 is LNHDA and CDR2 is SQIVND (reference sequence). Here the CDR3 DNA reads TGTGCCAGTACCGTGGGAGGGGAACAGCCCCAGCATTTT. Amino acids: CASTVGGEQPQHF.

This clone is a singleton in its sample. V is TRBV19 and J is TRBJ1-1; D gene uncertain. From germline, CDR1 is LNHDA and CDR2 SQIVND (reference sequence). V was pared by 3 bases and J by 4 bases, with 3 bases between. CDR3 length: 11 residues. CDR3 loop: CASSIGTEAFF. DNA of the CDR3: TGTGCCAGTAGTATCGGCACTGAAGCTTTCTTT.

V gene TRBV9 combines with J gene TRBJ2-1; D might be TRBD1 (6 bases). Germline V gene data show CDR1 as SGDLS and CDR2 as YYNGEE. The CDR3 has 12 amino acids. Trimming pared 3 bases from V and 7 bases from J, leaving 8 bases between. The CDR3 DNA follows: TGTGCCAGCAGCGGTAGGGGGAATGAGCAGTTCTTC. As protein: CASSGRGNEQFF.

V and J are TRBV30 and TRBJ2-3, with D tentatively TRBD2 (6 bases). The CDR3 extends over 14 amino acids. The ends were cut back, 5 bases at V and 0 bases at J, with 12 bases in the middle. Germline-derived CDR1 and CDR2 are GTSNPN and SVGIG (reference sequence). The CDR3 bases are TGTGCCTGGGGGAGGCTTCAAAGCACAGATACGCAGTATTTT. Translation: CAWGRLQSTDTQYF.

The CDR3 region has the DNA TGCGCCAGCAGCCAGTCATTGGGACAGGTTAGCACTGAAGCTTTCTTT. Its protein product is CASSQSLGQVSTEAFF. The chain uses TRBV4-1 and TRBJ1-1, with 8 bases aligning to TRBD1. The CDR3 is 16 residues long. J gave up 4 bases and V 3 bases, and 10 bases lay outside the gene matches. Germline values: CDR1 MGHRA, CDR2 YSYEKL.

The rearrangement links TRBV6-5 to TRBJ1-4; weak D call: TRBD1 (6 bases). The CDR3 consists of 15 residues. The V end was cut by 1 base, the J end by 5 bases, with 11 bases between. Germline V gene lookup returns CDR1 MNHEY and CDR2 SVGAGI. The CDR3 spells CASSYFGGGNEKLFF. CDR3 bases: TGTGCCAGCAGTTACTTCGGGGGGGGCAATGAAAAACTGTTTTTT.

This chain joins TRBV30 and TRBJ1-5; D possibly corresponds to TRBD1 (6 bases). The CDR3 consists of 12 residues. Trimming took 0 bases from V and 6 from J, leaving 6 bases between them. Germline CDR1 reads GTSNPN; CDR2 reads SVGIG (reference sequence). The CDR3 nucleotides are TGTGCCTGGAGTGTACAGGGTCAGCCCCAGCATTTT. Protein product: CAWSVQGQPQHF.

The rearrangement uses TRBV19 and TRBJ1-6; D might be TRBD1 (6 bases). Germline CDR1 is LNHDA and CDR2 is SQIVND (reference sequence). V lost 6 bases and J 14 bases, leaving 20 bases between the germline ends. This CDR3 contains 14 residues. The CDR3 sequence is CASRDDRLGLTLHF. The CDR3 DNA sequence: TGTGCCAGTAGGGACGACAGGTTAGGCCTCACCCTCCACTTT. The whole variable domain, remainder taken from reference TRBV19 and TRBJ1-6, is DGGITQSPKYLFRKEGQNVTLSCEQNLNHDAMYWYRQDPGQGLRLIYYSQIVNDFQKGDIAEGYSVSREKKESFPLTVTSAQKNPTAFYLCASRDDRLGLTLHFGNGTRLTVT.

V is TRBV6-1 and J is TRBJ1-4; no reliable D call. Trimming cost V 3 bases and J 7 bases, with 18 bases left between them. This CDR3 is built from 16 residues. Germline loops: CDR1 MNHNS, CDR2 SASEGT. The CDR3 DNA sequence: TGTGCCAGCAGTGAGTTTAGAGGATTAGAGGGTGAAAAACTGTTTTTT. Protein: CASSEFRGLEGEKLFF.

This clone appeared once. The chain recombines TRBV7-2 with TRBJ2-7; 8 positions match TRBD2. J was trimmed by 2 bases and V by 8 bases; bases with no gene match: 11. Germline CDR1 reads SGHTA; CDR2 reads FQGNSA. The CDR3 length is 15 residues. The CDR3 loop reads CASATTGGGPYEQYF. The CDR3 DNA reads TGTGCCAGCGCTACCACGGGCGGGGGGCCCTACGAGCAGTACTTC.

This clone was seen a single time. The chain has TRBV11-3 and TRBJ2-1; no reliable D call. Germline loops: CDR1 SGHNT, CDR2 YENEEA. This CDR3 comprises 15 residues. Trimming stripped 5 bases from V and 0 bases from J, with 11 bases between. The CDR3 nucleotides are TGTGCCAGCAGCCCGTACTTGAGCTCCTACAATGAGCAGTTCTTC. Encoded protein: CASSPYLSSYNEQFF.

The chain carries TRBV4-2 and TRBJ2-1; 13 bases map to TRBD2. Trimming cost V 1 base and J 8 bases; bases outside gene matches: 5. This CDR3 has 16 residues. The germline gives CDR1 LGHNA, CDR2 YNFKEQ. The CDR3 coding sequence is TGTGCCAGCAGCCAAGGGACTAGCGGGGGAGTGGATGAGCAGTTCTTC. Translated, it gives CASSQGTSGGVDEQFF.

V usage is TRBV6-4 and J usage is TRBJ1-2; D is ambiguous. Trimming left V 0 bases short and J 8 bases short, with 10 bases between. Germline values: CDR1 MRHNA, CDR2 SNTAGT. The CDR3 is made up of 13 amino acids. The CDR3 reads CASSDSRGNGYTF. As DNA, the CDR3 is TGTGCCAGCAGTGACTCAAGAGGGAACGGCTACACCTTC.

The V gene is TRBV9, the J gene TRBJ1-4; D might be TRBD1 (6 bases). V lost 0 bases and J 0 bases, leaving 18 bases between the germline ends. CDR1 SGDLS and CDR2 YYNGEE come from the germline V gene. The CDR3 has 19 amino acids. The CDR3 DNA reads as TGTGCCAGCAGCGTAGCGGGGGGCAGCGGCTCCGCAACTAATGAAAAACTGTTTTTT. Protein product: CASSVAGGSGSATNEKLFF.

This chain connects TRBV25-1 to TRBJ2-7; the D is unclear. V lost 2 bases, J lost 3 bases, and 8 bases lay in between. Per the germline V gene, CDR1 is MGHDK and CDR2 is SYGVNS. The CDR3 length is 13 residues. In nucleotides, the CDR3 is TGTGCCAGCAGTGAAGGTAACAGCTACGAGCAGTACTTC. Translated: CASSEGNSYEQYF.

The chain links TRBV5-6 to TRBJ1-1; D unresolved. Germline loops: CDR1 SGHDT, CDR2 YYEEEE. The CDR3 sequence is 13 residues long. V lost 1 base, J lost 0 bases, and 4 bases lay in between. Written as DNA, the CDR3 is TGTGCCAGCAGCTTGTTTATGAACACTGAAGCTTTCTTT. Translated: CASSLFMNTEAFF.

The chain has TRBV29-1 and TRBJ2-5; TRBD1 might be the D (6 bases). CDR1 and CDR2 from the germline V gene are SQVTM and ANQGSEA. The CDR3 runs to 12 residues. The ends were cut back, 4 bases at V and 5 bases at J, with 11 bases in the middle. CDR3 sequence reads: CSVARDIETQYF. The DNA of the CDR3 is TGCAGCGTTGCCCGGGACATTGAGACCCAGTACTTC.

The V call is TRBV4-3, the J call TRBJ2-3; D is possibly TRBD1 (5 bases). The V gene lost 0 bases and the J gene lost 3 bases, with 7 bases spanning the gap. The V gene's germline CDR1 is LGHNA and CDR2 YSLEER. This CDR3 has 14 residues. CDR3 loop: CASSQDSGTDTQYF. The CDR3 DNA follows: TGCGCCAGCAGCCAAGATTCAGGGACAGATACGCAGTATTTT.